This TCR beta chain was observed in a study of CD8+ T cells in alopecia areata. Whole-study findings and limits: Normal skin's resident alphabeta T cells are also sequenced in scalp samples.

Extraction and reverse transcription of RNA yielded cDNA as the sequencing template. This table comes from immunoSEQ multiplex PCR, and its TCRdb copy is limited to in-frame clones, with some not included. This sample has over 100,000 clones and no singletons, with around a fifth in the ten largest. This clone appeared a few times. The target antigen is unknown. TCRdb lists a protein that is different at residue 9 from the translated DNA; the protein given here uses the DNA translation. Mouse gene names and germline throughout. The sequence runs out 3 residues before the end of the CDR3; the remainder is reconstructed from the germline J gene. The CDR3 consists of 12 residues. The trim removed 11 bases at V and 3 bases at J, leaving 2 bases unmatched. CDR1 is MSHET, CDR2 SYDVDS, per germline.

The specimen was lesional skin. This sequence originates from a C3H/HeJ mouse with alopecia areata. The strain's MHC: H2-k. The chain joins TRBV29 to TRBJ1-3, with 9 bases identical to TRBD1. Partial CDR3 DNA: TGTGCTGCGACAGGGGGTGGAAATACG. This encodes CAATGGGNT. The whole CDR3 protein is CAATGGGNTLYF.